This record looks at one T cell receptor beta chain sequence and its context. The data derive from a study of OX40 agonist ivuxolimab in advanced cancers. The length of the CDR3 is 15 residues. V was trimmed by 3 bases and J by 5 bases, leaving 14 bases between them. Germline assignment: CDR1 SGHVS and CDR2 FNYEAQ. Libraries were prepared by immunoSEQ multiplex PCR; TCRdb keeps only in-frame clonotypes and omits some of them. Of about 79,000 clones in the sample, 88% were seen once. This material consisted of CD4+ or CD8+ T cells sorted from blood, taken in a trial of the OX40 agonist ivuxolimab. The rearrangement uses TRBV7-6 and TRBJ2-1; TRBD1 might be the D (5 bases). The receptor comes from an adult with an advanced solid tumor such as melanoma, head and neck, liver or kidney cancer. The CDR3 sequence is CASSFMVGAHNEQFF. CDR3 nucleotides: TGTGCCAGCAGCTTTATGGTAGGGGCGCACAATGAGCAGTTCTTC.